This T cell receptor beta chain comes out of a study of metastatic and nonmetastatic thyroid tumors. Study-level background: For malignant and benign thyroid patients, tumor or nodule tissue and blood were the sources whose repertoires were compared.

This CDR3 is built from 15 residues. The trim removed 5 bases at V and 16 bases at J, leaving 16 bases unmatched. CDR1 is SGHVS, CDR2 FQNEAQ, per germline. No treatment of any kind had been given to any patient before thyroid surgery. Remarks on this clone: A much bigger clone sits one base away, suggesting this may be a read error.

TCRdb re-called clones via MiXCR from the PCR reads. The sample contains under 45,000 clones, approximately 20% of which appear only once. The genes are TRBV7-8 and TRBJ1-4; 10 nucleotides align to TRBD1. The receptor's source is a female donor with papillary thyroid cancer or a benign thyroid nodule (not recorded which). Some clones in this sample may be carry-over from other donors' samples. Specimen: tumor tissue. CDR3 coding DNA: TGTGCCAGCAGCCCGTACGGGACAGGGGCTTCTGAACCGTTTTTT. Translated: CASSPYGTGASEPFF.